Sequencing of this TCR beta chain was carried out in a study of OX40 agonist ivuxolimab in advanced cancers. Sequencing used immunoSEQ multiplex PCR; TCRdb keeps in-frame clones, though not all of them. This sample has roughly 99,000 clones; approximately 89% occur once, and the top ten carry 1% to 1.5%. About this clone itself: Its antigen is unknown.

General study findings and limits: No determination was made of the antigen specificity of the expanded peripheral T cells. Expanded clones belonging to CD8+ T cells outnumbered, on average, those of CD4+.

The CDR3 sequence is 16 residues long. Germline V gives CDR1 LNHDA, CDR2 SQIVND (reference sequence). The V gene lost 5 bases and the J gene lost 3 bases, with 20 bases spanning the gap. The J gene is TRBJ2-7, the V gene TRBV19; weak D call: TRBD1 (6 bases). Specimen: CD4+ or CD8+ T cells sorted from blood, collected in a trial of the OX40 agonist ivuxolimab. The source of this sequence is an adult with an advanced solid tumor such as melanoma, head and neck, liver or kidney cancer. The DNA of the CDR3 is TGTGCCAGTAGTGCCGACAGCAGAAAGGGGGTCTACGAGCAGTACTTC. As protein: CASSADSRKGVYEQYF.